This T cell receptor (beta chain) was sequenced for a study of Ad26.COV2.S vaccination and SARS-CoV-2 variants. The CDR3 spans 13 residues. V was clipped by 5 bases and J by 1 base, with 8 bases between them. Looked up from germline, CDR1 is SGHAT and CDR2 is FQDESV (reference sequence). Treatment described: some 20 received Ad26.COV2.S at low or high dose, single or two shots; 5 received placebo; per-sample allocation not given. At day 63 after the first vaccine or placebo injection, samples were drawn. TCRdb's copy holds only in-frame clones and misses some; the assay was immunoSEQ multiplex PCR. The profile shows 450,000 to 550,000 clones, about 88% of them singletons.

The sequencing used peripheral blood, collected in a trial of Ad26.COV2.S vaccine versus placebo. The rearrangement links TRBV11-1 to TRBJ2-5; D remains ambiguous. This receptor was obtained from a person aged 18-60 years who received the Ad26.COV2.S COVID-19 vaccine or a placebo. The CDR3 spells CASSPSIQETQYF. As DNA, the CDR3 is TGTGCCAGCAGCCCTAGTATCCAAGAGACCCAGTACTTC.